This T cell receptor beta chain originates from a study of T cells in Graves' hyperthyroidism and ophthalmopathy. Comment on this clonotype: Its specificity is not known. Given a much more abundant clone one base away, this may be a read error.

TCR beta CDR3 regions were amplified from RNA transcripts. First-round RT-PCR with HTBI primers amplified the TCR CDR3 region. One entry per CDR3 protein, called by TCRdb with MiXCR from the multiplex PCR reads. This repertoire shows nearly 750,000 distinct CDR3 sequences, around 40% found once; its top ten account for 31%. Findings and caveats of the study: With a median lead of approximately six months before onset, the model predicted ophthalmopathy. Expanded thyroid clonotypes (above 0.001) were mostly also found in blood.

Sequencing was carried out using blood. The clonotype was recovered from a woman in her thirties or forties with Graves' hyperthyroidism.

CDR3 in DNA: TGTGCCGGCAGCGGAACGACAGGGGGCCTAGGAGCTTTCTTT. Encoded protein: CAGSGTTGGLGAFF. The rearrangement joins TRBV7-2 to TRBJ1-1, with 10 bases that match TRBD1. Germline V gene lookup returns CDR1 SGHTA and CDR2 FQGNSA. CDR3 size: 14 residues. The full variable domain, its missing parts supplied by reference TRBV7-2 and TRBJ1-1, is GAGVSQSPSNKVTEKGKDVELRCDPISGHTALYWYRQSLGQGLEFLIYFQGNSAPDKSGLPSDRFSAERTGGSVSTLTIQRTQQEDSAVYLCAGSGTTGGLGAFFGQGTRLTVV.